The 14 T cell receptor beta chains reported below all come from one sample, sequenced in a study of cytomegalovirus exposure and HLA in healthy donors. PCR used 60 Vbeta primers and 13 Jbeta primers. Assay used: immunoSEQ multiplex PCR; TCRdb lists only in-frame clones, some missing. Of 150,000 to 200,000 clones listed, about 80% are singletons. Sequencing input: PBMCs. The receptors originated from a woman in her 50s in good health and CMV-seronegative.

The CDR3 is CASSEPQGQQAFF. CDR3 bases: TGCGCCAGCAGTGAGCCCCAGGGTCAACAAGCTTTCTTT. The V gene is TRBV10-2, the J gene TRBJ1-1, with D perhaps matching TRBD1 (5 bases). Germline V gives CDR1 WSHSY, CDR2 SAAADI. This CDR3 region has 13 residues. V lost 2 bases, J lost 9 bases, and 13 bases lay in between.

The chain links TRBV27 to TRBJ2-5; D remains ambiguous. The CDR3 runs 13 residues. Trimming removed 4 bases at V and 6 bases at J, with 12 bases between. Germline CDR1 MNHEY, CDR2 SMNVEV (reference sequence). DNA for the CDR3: TGTGCCAGCAGTTCGACCCGAGGAAAGACCCAGTACTTC. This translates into CASSSTRGKTQYF.

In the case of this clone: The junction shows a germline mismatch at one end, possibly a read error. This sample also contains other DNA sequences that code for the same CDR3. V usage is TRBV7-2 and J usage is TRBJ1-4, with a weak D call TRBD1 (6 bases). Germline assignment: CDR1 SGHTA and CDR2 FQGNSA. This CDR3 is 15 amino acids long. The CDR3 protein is CASSLVTGVMKKLFF. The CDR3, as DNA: TGTGCCAGCAGTTTAGTGACAGGAGTGATGAAAAAACTGTTTTTT.

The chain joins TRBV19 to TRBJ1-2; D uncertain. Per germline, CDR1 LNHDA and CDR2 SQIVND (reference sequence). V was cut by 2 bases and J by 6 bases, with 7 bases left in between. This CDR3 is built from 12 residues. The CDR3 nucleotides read TGTGCCAGTAGTATACGAGGGAATGGCTACACCTTC. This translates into CASSIRGNGYTF.

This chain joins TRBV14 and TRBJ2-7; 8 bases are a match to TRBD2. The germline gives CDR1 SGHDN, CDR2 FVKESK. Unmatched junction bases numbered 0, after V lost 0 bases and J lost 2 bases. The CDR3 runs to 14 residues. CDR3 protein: CASSQDGGAYEQYF. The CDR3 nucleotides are TGTGCCAGCAGCCAAGACGGGGGGGCCTACGAGCAGTACTTC.

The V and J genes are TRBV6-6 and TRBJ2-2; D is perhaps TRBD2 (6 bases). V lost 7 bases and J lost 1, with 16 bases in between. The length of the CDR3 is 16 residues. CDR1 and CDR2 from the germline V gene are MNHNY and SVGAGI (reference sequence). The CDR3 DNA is TGTGCCAGCACCATTACGGGGACTCTGAACACCGGGGAGCTGTTTTTT. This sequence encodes CASTITGTLNTGELFF.

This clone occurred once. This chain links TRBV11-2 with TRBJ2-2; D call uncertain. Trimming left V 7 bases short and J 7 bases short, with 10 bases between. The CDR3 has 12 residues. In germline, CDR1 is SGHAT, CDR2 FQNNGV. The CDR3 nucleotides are TGTGCCAGCACCCTTGGAGTCGGGGAGCTGTTTTTT. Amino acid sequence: CASTLGVGELFF. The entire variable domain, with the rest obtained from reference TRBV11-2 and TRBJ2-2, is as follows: EAGVAQSPRYKIIEKRQSVAFWCNPISGHATLYWYQQILGQGPKLLIQFQNNGVVDDSQLPKDRFSAERLKGVDSTLKIQPAKLEDSAVYLCASTLGVGELFFGEGSRLTVL.

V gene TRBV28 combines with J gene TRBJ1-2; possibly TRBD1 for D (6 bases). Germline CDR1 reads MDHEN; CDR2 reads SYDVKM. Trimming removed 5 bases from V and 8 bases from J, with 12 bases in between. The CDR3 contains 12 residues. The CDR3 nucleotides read TGTGCCAGCAGTGGGGGCAGGGACGGCTACACCTTC. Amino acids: CASSGGRDGYTF.

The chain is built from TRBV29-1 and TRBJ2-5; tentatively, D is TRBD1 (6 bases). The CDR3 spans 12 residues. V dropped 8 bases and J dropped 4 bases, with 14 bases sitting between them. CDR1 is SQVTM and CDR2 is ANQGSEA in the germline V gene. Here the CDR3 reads CSIRAGAETQYF. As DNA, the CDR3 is TGCAGCATCCGGGCAGGGGCAGAGACCCAGTACTTC.

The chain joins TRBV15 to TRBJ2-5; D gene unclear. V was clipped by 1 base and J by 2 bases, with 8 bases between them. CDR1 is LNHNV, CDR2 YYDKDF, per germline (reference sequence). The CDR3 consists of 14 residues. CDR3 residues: CATSRVDNQETQYF. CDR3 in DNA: TGTGCCACCAGCAGAGTTGACAATCAAGAGACCCAGTACTTC.

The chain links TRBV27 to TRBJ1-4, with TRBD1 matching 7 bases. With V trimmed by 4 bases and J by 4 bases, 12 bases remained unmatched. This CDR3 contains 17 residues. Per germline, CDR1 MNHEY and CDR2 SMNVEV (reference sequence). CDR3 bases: TGTGCCAGCAGTTCAAAGGGGAGGACAGGTCTTAATGAAAAACTGTTTTTT. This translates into CASSSKGRTGLNEKLFF.

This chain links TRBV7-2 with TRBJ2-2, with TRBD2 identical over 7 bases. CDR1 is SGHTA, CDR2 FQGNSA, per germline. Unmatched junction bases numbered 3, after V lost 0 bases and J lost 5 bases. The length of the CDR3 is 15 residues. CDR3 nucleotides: TGTGCCAGCAGCTTAGCGGGAGGGGTAACCGGGGAGCTGTTTTTT. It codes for CASSLAGGVTGELFF.

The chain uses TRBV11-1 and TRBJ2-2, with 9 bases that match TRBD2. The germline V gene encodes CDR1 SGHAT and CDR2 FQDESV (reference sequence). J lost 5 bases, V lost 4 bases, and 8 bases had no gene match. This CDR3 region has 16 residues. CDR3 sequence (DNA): TGTGCCAGCAGCTCAGGGCGGGAGGGCCGGACCGGGGAGCTGTTTTTT. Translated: CASSSGREGRTGELFF.

The CDR3 region is CASSLYSGETQYF. CDR3 DNA: TGTGCCAGCAGCCTCTACAGCGGAGAGACCCAGTACTTC. The gene calls are TRBV11-3 and TRBJ2-5; D might be TRBD2 (5 bases). This CDR3 contains 13 residues. Germline assignment: CDR1 SGHNT and CDR2 YENEEA. Trimming left V 5 bases short and J 4 bases short, with 11 bases between.